A single sample is the source of the 17 T cell receptor beta chains below, sequenced in a study of CD8+ T cells in alopecia areata. Treatment given: oral pan-JAK inhibitor, 5-10 mg twice daily. After isolation, RNA underwent reverse transcription to generate cDNA as the sequencing template. TCRdb's copy holds only in-frame clones and misses some; the assay was immunoSEQ multiplex PCR. The sample has 150,000 to 200,000 clones, roughly three fifths seen once. The sequences come from CD4+ T cells sorted from blood, collected at week 49, from a patient treated with tofacitinib. These receptors originate from a human donor with alopecia areata.

This chain uses TRBV30 with TRBJ1-1; no clear D. The CDR3 sequence is 11 residues long. CDR1 and CDR2 from the germline V gene are GTSNPN and SVGIG (reference sequence). Trimming pared 2 bases from V and 4 bases from J, leaving 5 bases between. The CDR3 sequence: CAWSRATEAFF. DNA of the CDR3: TGTGCCTGGAGTAGGGCCACTGAAGCTTTCTTT.

The CDR3 coding sequence is TGTGCCAGCAGTTTATCGGGGGGGCCGATAAGAAACATTCAGTACTTC. Its translation is CASSLSGGPIRNIQYF. This rearrangement joins TRBV27 to TRBJ2-4, with D possibly TRBD2 on 7 matching bases. The length of the CDR3 is 16 residues. Germline V gene data show CDR1 as MNHEY and CDR2 as SMNVEV (reference sequence). The V end lost 0 bases, the J end lost 6 bases, and 15 bases lay between the germline ends.

The rearrangement links TRBV29-1 to TRBJ2-3; D is undetermined. Germline V CDR1 and CDR2: SQVTM, ANQGSEA. This CDR3 has 13 residues. The ends were cut back, 4 bases at V and 3 bases at J, with 11 bases in the middle. Here the CDR3 reads CSVVGEITDTQYF. CDR3 DNA sequence: TGCAGCGTTGTGGGTGAAATAACAGATACGCAGTATTTT.

There are a few counts of this clone. This sequence joins TRBV23-1 and TRBJ1-5, with a weak D call TRBD1 (5 bases). TRBV23-1 is identified as an open reading frame with a role that is uncertain. V lost 3 bases and J 1 base, leaving 10 bases between the germline ends. The CDR3 has 15 residues. The CDR3 sequence is CASSHGPGSNQPQHF. The DNA of the CDR3 is TGCGCCAGCAGTCATGGTCCAGGGAGCAATCAGCCCCAGCATTTT.

This chain connects TRBV27 to TRBJ2-4; D is ambiguous. CDR3 length equals 15 residues. V was clipped by 5 bases and J by 0 bases, with 11 bases between them. The germline gives CDR1 MNHEY, CDR2 SMNVEV (reference sequence). The CDR3 region has the DNA TGTGCCAGCAGTCTCTCTCCTCTAGCCAAAAACATTCAGTACTTC. It encodes CASSLSPLAKNIQYF.

This chain uses TRBV30 with TRBJ2-3; tentative D call: TRBD2 (5 bases). Germline assignment: CDR1 GTSNPN and CDR2 SVGIG (reference sequence). Trimming took off 5 bases at V and 1 base at J, with 16 bases between the two ends. The CDR3 totals 15 residues. CDR3 bases: TGTGCCTGGTCCTTCGCGGGCCCGGGCACAGATACGCAGTATTTT. Translation gives CAWSFAGPGTDTQYF.

V is TRBV9 and J is TRBJ1-4, with a possible D match to TRBD1 (6 bases). The CDR3 is made up of 15 amino acids. The V gene lost 3 bases and the J gene lost 8 bases, with 17 bases spanning the gap. Germline V gene data show CDR1 as SGDLS and CDR2 as YYNGEE. CDR3: CASSGGQGYGEKLFF. In DNA, the CDR3 is TGTGCCAGCAGCGGTGGGCAGGGGTATGGAGAAAAACTGTTTTTT.

V usage is TRBV7-2 and J usage is TRBJ2-2, with TRBD1 identical over 9 bases. The CDR3 contains 13 residues. Germline-derived CDR1 and CDR2 are SGHTA and FQGNSA. Germline trimming cut 5 bases from V and 7 bases from J; bases unmatched to any gene: 2. The CDR3 nucleotides read TGTGCCAGCAGCCGACAGGGGGTCGGGGAGCTGTTTTTT. Translated, it gives CASSRQGVGELFF.

Remarks on this clone: Other DNA sequences within the sample encode an identical CDR3. This chain uses TRBV20-1 with TRBJ2-5, with unresolved D. Trimming stripped 4 bases from V and 0 bases from J, with 0 bases between. This CDR3 comprises 10 residues. Germline-derived CDR1 and CDR2 are DFQATT and SNEGSKA (reference sequence). CDR3 amino acids: CSANQETQYF. The CDR3 nucleotides are TGCAGTGCTAACCAAGAGACCCAGTACTTC.

The gene calls are TRBV18 and TRBJ1-1; 8 bases agree with TRBD1. J lost 1 base, V lost 0 bases, and 1 base had no gene match. CDR3 size: 15 residues. CDR1 is KGHSH, CDR2 LQKENI, per germline. In DNA form, the CDR3 reads TGTGCCAGCTCACCACCGGGACAGGCGAACACTGAAGCTTTCTTT. Translated, it gives CASSPPGQANTEAFF.

The chain carries TRBV29-1 and TRBJ2-3; TRBD1 matches at 7 bases. CDR1 SQVTM and CDR2 ANQGSEA come from the germline V gene. V was clipped by 7 bases and J by 5 bases; unmatched bases: 21. The CDR3 runs 17 residues. The CDR3 spells CSATRPTGTVGEDTQYF. The CDR3 DNA reads as TGCAGCGCAACCAGGCCCACCGGGACAGTTGGCGAAGATACGCAGTATTTT.

The V and J genes are TRBV2 and TRBJ2-3; 8 nucleotides align to TRBD1. This CDR3 has 15 amino acids. Germline assignment: CDR1 SNHLY and CDR2 FYNNEI. V shed 2 bases and J 0 bases; nucleotides not matched to a gene: 1. Here the CDR3 DNA reads TGTGCCAGCAGTGAACAGGGGGCTAGCACAGATACGCAGTATTTT. It is translated as CASSEQGASTDTQYF.

In its sample, this clone was seen once. The chain combines TRBV7-2 with TRBJ2-1; 9 bases map to TRBD2. Germline CDR1 reads SGHTA; CDR2 reads FQGNSA. V lost 3 bases to trimming and J lost 0 bases; unmatched junction nucleotides: 6. The CDR3 loop spans 17 amino acids. CDR3 in DNA: TGTGCCAGCAGCTTGAGGACTAGCGTGAGCTCCTACAATGAGCAGTTCTTC. As protein: CASSLRTSVSSYNEQFF.

This chain joins TRBV4-3 and TRBJ1-2; tentatively, D is TRBD1 (6 bases). This CDR3 spans 20 amino acids. Germline-derived CDR1 and CDR2 are LGHNA and YSLEER. Trimming pared 2 bases from V and 4 bases from J, leaving 29 bases between. CDR3 sequence reads: CASSQHPGKPGQGMRYGYTF. CDR3 bases: TGCGCCAGCAGCCAACACCCAGGCAAACCGGGACAAGGGATGCGCTATGGCTACACCTTC.

V gene TRBV30 combines with J gene TRBJ1-1, with D hard to call. The CDR3 length is 13 residues. Germline V gives CDR1 GTSNPN, CDR2 SVGIG (reference sequence). V was shortened by 0 bases and J by 4 bases, with 9 bases between the two germline ends. Here the CDR3 reads CAWSVETGTEAFF. Written as DNA, the CDR3 is TGTGCCTGGAGTGTTGAGACGGGCACTGAAGCTTTCTTT.

This clone has only a few counts. Different DNA sequences within this sample yield the same CDR3. The V and J genes are TRBV20-1 and TRBJ2-5; D ambiguous. The ends were cut back, 3 bases at V and 5 bases at J, with 4 bases in the middle. Germline CDR1 is DFQATT and CDR2 is SNEGSKA (reference sequence). The CDR3 runs 10 residues. The CDR3 loop reads CSASTETQYF. CDR3 DNA sequence: TGCAGTGCTAGTACTGAGACCCAGTACTTC.

This clone has only a few counts. The genes are TRBV11-2 and TRBJ1-2; D gene ambiguous. V lost 3 bases and J lost 0, with 11 bases in between. The germline V gene encodes CDR1 SGHAT and CDR2 FQNNGV. The length of the CDR3 is 15 residues. The CDR3 DNA sequence: TGTGCCAGCAGCTTCTCCAAGTCAACTAACTATGGCTACACCTTC. Amino acids: CASSFSKSTNYGYTF.